These 27 T cell receptor beta chains were all obtained from the same sample, sequenced in a study of post-analysis software for immune sequencing data. Their cognate antigens are unknown. Unique-molecular-identifier-tagged TCR beta cDNA libraries were used. One entry per CDR3 protein, called by TCRdb with MiXCR from the PCR reads. The sample yields fewer than 850,000 distinct CDR3 sequences, 30% seen once. Whole-study findings and limits: Patients carried four or five TRBV segments more frequently than controls did, and TRBV5-6, TRBV5-1 and TRBV20-1 were among them.

The sequenced material came from blood. These receptors came from a girl under 18 with multiple sclerosis.

This chain uses TRBV29-1 with TRBJ2-3, with 9 bases matching TRBD2. This CDR3 contains 14 residues. Germline CDR1 reads SQVTM; CDR2 reads ANQGSEA. J lost 4 bases, V lost 6 bases, and 8 bases had no gene match. The CDR3 coding sequence is TGCAGCGTGGGACTAGCATTTCGGTCAGATACGCAGTATTTT. This encodes CSVGLAFRSDTQYF.

There are a few counts of this clonotype. This chain links TRBV6-2 or TRBV6-3 with TRBJ2-1; either TRBD1 or TRBD2 may fit D (6 bases each). The CDR3 length is 15 residues. Germline assignment: CDR1 MNHEY and CDR2 SVGEGT. The germline V and J ends were trimmed by 10 bases and 4 bases, with 20 bases remaining between them. The DNA for the CDR3 is TGTGCCACCGAGGTTAGGGGGGCGGAGTACAATGAGCAGTTCTTC. This codes for CATEVRGAEYNEQFF.

For this clonotype: Given a much more abundant clone one base away, this may be a read error. The gene calls are TRBV24-1 and TRBJ1-2; D uncertain. This CDR3 is 14 amino acids long. Germline-derived CDR1 and CDR2 are KGHDR and SFDVKD. CDR3 in amino acids: CATSETTAPYGNTF. The CDR3 coding sequence is TGTGCCACCAGTGAGACGACGGCGCCCTATGGCAACACCTTC.

This clonotype was found many times. The chain has TRBV6-5 and TRBJ2-5; TRBD1 is a possible D gene (6 bases). The J call may be wrong; the DNA end is better matched by TRBJ2-7. Germline-derived CDR1 and CDR2 are MNHEY and SVGAGI. The CDR3 runs 11 residues. The CDR3 region is CASSQGREQYF. The CDR3 DNA follows: TGTGCCAGCAGTCAGGGGCGCGAGCAGTACTTC.

The table lists this clonotype with a few counts. The chain couples TRBV6-2 or TRBV6-3 to TRBJ2-7, with D uncertain. The V and J ends lost 6 bases and 7 bases respectively, with 13 bases between them. This CDR3 has 12 residues. CDR1 and CDR2 from the germline V gene are MNHEY and SVGEGT. The CDR3 sequence: CASSPRLTEQYF. The CDR3 DNA sequence: TGTGCCAGCAGCCCGAGGCTGACAGAGCAGTACTTC.

To note about this clonotype: One junction end does not reproduce the germline sequence, and a read error may be involved. V and J are TRBV3-1 and TRBJ2-4; D not certain. The end of the DNA fits TRBJ2-5 better, so the J call may be wrong. This CDR3 contains 14 residues. Germline V gene lookup returns CDR1 LGHDT and CDR2 YNNKEL (reference sequence). The CDR3 reads CASSQAPPGETQYF. The CDR3 DNA follows: TGTGCCAGTAGCCAAGCCCCCCCTGGAGAGACCCAGTACTTC.

This clonotype has ten or more counts. This chain connects TRBV29-1 to TRBJ2-1; no clear D gene. Germline CDR1 reads SQVTM; CDR2 reads ANQGSEA. The CDR3 covers 12 residues. V gave up 7 bases and J gave up 4 bases, with 11 bases separating them. The CDR3 sequence: CSARATYNEQFF. The DNA for the CDR3 is TGCAGCGCAAGAGCTACATACAATGAGCAGTTCTTC.

This clonotype was picked up a small number of times. V gene TRBV20-1 combines with J gene TRBJ2-1; tentative D call: TRBD2 (6 bases). Trimming took 4 bases from V and 6 from J, leaving 16 bases between them. Germline V gene sequence: CDR1 DFQATT, CDR2 SNEGSKA (reference sequence). CDR3 length: 14 amino acids. For the CDR3, the DNA is TGCAGTGCTACCACTAGCATGGGCTCCAATGAGCAGTTCTTC. Translated, it gives CSATTSMGSNEQFF.

This clonotype came up a few times. The rearrangement joins TRBV28 to TRBJ2-4, with D tentatively TRBD2 (6 bases). This CDR3 has 15 amino acids. The V end was cut by 5 bases, the J end by 13 bases, with 24 bases between. Germline loops: CDR1 MDHEN, CDR2 SYDVKM. The DNA for the CDR3 is TGTGCCAGCAGTCCCCGCGGGGCTACCCCGGACAAGCAGTACTTC. This translates into CASSPRGATPDKQYF.

This clonotype was recorded only once. This chain links TRBV2 with TRBJ2-3; 15 nucleotides align to TRBD2. The CDR3 is 19 amino acids. CDR1 is SNHLY, CDR2 FYNNEI, per germline. V trimming: 6 bases; J trimming: 0 bases; junction bases outside the gene matches: 10. CDR3 nucleotides: TGTGCCAGCAGCCCGGGGACTAGCGGGGGGCGAACAAGCACAGATACGCAGTATTTT. It codes for CASSPGTSGGRTSTDTQYF.

The CDR3 sequence: CSATTETGPNEKLFF. CDR3 in DNA: TGCAGTGCTACCACCGAGACGGGACCTAATGAAAAACTGTTTTTT. This chain connects TRBV20-1 to TRBJ1-4; possible D gene TRBD1, 5 bases. Trimming shortened V by 4 bases and J by 3 bases, and 15 bases separated the two germline ends. Germline lookup yields CDR1 DFQATT and CDR2 SNEGSKA (reference sequence). The CDR3 runs 15 residues.

The rearrangement uses TRBV18 and TRBJ2-4; TRBD1 matches 7 bases. J lost 7 bases, V lost 3 bases, and 3 bases had no gene match. Germline values: CDR1 KGHSH, CDR2 LQKENI. This CDR3 region has 13 residues. The CDR3 coding sequence is TGTGCCAGCTCACCGGACAGGTGGAACATTCAGTACTTC. Translated, it gives CASSPDRWNIQYF.

This chain connects TRBV27 to TRBJ2-5; 12 bases align to TRBD2. V shed 4 bases and J 4 bases; nucleotides not matched to a gene: 7. The germline V gene encodes CDR1 MNHEY and CDR2 SMNVEV (reference sequence). The CDR3 consists of 16 residues. This CDR3 reads CASSSATSGGGETQYF. CDR3 nucleotide sequence: TGTGCCAGCAGTTCAGCGACTAGCGGGGGCGGAGAGACCCAGTACTTC.

The gene calls are TRBV3-1 and TRBJ2-7, with 7 bases identical to TRBD2. CDR3 length: 14 residues. The ends lost 4 bases at V and 6 bases at J; junction bases unmatched: 9. Germline lookup yields CDR1 LGHDT and CDR2 YNNKEL (reference sequence). CDR3 residues: CASSPGGSWAEQYF. For the CDR3, the DNA is TGTGCCAGCAGCCCCGGCGGGAGTTGGGCCGAGCAGTACTTC.

Only a few counts were recorded for this clonotype. The chain is built from TRBV7-2 and TRBJ1-1; 8 bases are a match to TRBD1. The germline V gene has CDR1 SGHTA and CDR2 FQGNSA. The CDR3 has 15 amino acids. J was trimmed by 7 bases and V by 5 bases; bases with no gene match: 12. CDR3 region: CASSLNLGTGREAFF. In DNA form, the CDR3 reads TGTGCCAGCAGCCTTAACCTTGGGACAGGCCGTGAAGCTTTCTTT.

The chain is built from TRBV20-1 and TRBJ2-6; no definite D call. Germline V CDR1 and CDR2: DFQATT, SNEGSKA (reference sequence). The CDR3 sequence is 18 residues long. V was shortened by 0 bases and J by 0 bases, with 15 bases between the two germline ends. The CDR3 sequence is CSARDLLARLSGANVLTF. Here the CDR3 DNA reads TGCAGTGCTAGAGATCTCTTAGCTAGACTCTCTGGGGCCAACGTCCTGACTTTC.

This clonotype was counted once. The chain is built from TRBV12-3 or TRBV12-4 and TRBJ1-1, with D uncertain. The CDR3 consists of 13 residues. Trimming shortened V by 6 bases and J by 4 bases, and 12 bases separated the two germline ends. The CDR3 DNA is TGTGCCAGCAGCAATGCCCATGGCACTGAAGCTTTCTTT. Protein: CASSNAHGTEAFF.

The V gene is TRBV4-3, the J gene TRBJ2-1, with 9 nucleotides matching TRBD2. The CDR3 length is 16 residues. V gave up 2 bases and J gave up 7 bases; unmatched junction bases: 9. The germline CDR1 and CDR2 sequences are LGHNA and YSLEER. The CDR3 region is CASSQLAGTAGNEQFF. The CDR3 nucleotides are TGCGCCAGCAGCCAACTAGCGGGAACTGCTGGAAATGAGCAGTTCTTC.

J is TRBJ2-1 and V is TRBV10-3; 7 bases are a match to TRBD2. There are 13 residues in the CDR3. The ends lost 8 bases at V and 6 bases at J; junction bases unmatched: 7. Germline V gives CDR1 ENHRY, CDR2 SYGVKD. This CDR3 reads CAIRGGGTNEQFF. The CDR3 DNA sequence: TGTGCCATCCGCGGCGGGGGAACCAATGAGCAGTTCTTC.

This clonotype was recorded a few times. This sequence joins TRBV20-1 and TRBJ2-7; D not resolved. V shed 2 bases and J shed 2 bases, with 7 bases lying between them. Germline loops: CDR1 DFQATT, CDR2 SNEGSKA (reference sequence). CDR3 length: 12 residues. The CDR3 DNA reads as TGCAGTGCTAGACGAGACACCTACGAGCAGTACTTC. As protein: CSARRDTYEQYF.

V usage is TRBV29-1 and J usage is TRBJ2-3; no definite D call. The CDR3 sequence is 12 residues long. CDR1 is SQVTM and CDR2 is ANQGSEA in the germline V gene. Trimming removed 4 bases from V and 6 bases from J, with 11 bases in between. The CDR3 here is CSVATDRDTQYF. In nucleotides, the CDR3 is TGCAGCGTTGCCACGGATAGGGATACGCAGTATTTT.

The chain couples TRBV29-1 to TRBJ2-1; 7 nucleotides line up with TRBD2. Germline lookup yields CDR1 SQVTM and CDR2 ANQGSEA. This CDR3 contains 13 residues. J was trimmed by 13 bases and V by 7 bases; bases with no gene match: 16. The CDR3: CSAEAGNGETQFF. The CDR3 DNA follows: TGCAGCGCCGAAGCGGGGAATGGAGAGACCCAGTTCTTC.

The rearrangement joins TRBV20-1 to TRBJ2-3; 9 bases fit TRBD2. CDR1 DFQATT and CDR2 SNEGSKA come from the germline V gene (reference sequence). This CDR3 comprises 14 residues. Losses at the gene ends were 5 bases for V and 5 bases for J; bases not matched to a gene: 8. CDR3 amino acids: CSALAGEAIDTQYF. CDR3 sequence (DNA): TGCAGTGCTTTAGCGGGAGAAGCAATAGATACGCAGTATTTT.

The genes are TRBV5-1 and TRBJ1-1; 7 bases align to TRBD1. Trimming at V came to 4 bases and at J to 5 bases, leaving 14 bases not matched to a gene. CDR3 length: 16 residues. Germline V gene data show CDR1 as SGHRS and CDR2 as YFSETQ. The CDR3 sequence: CASSPSTGTFRTEAFF. The CDR3 DNA is TGCGCCAGCAGCCCCTCGACAGGGACGTTTCGGACTGAAGCTTTCTTT.

V and J are TRBV7-9 and TRBJ2-4; D may be TRBD1 (6 bases). This CDR3 region has 15 residues. Germline CDR1 reads SEHNR; CDR2 reads FQNEAQ (reference sequence). The ends were cut back, 6 bases at V and 4 bases at J, with 16 bases in the middle. The CDR3 DNA reads TGTGCCAGCAGTTCGGACAGCTATAAAAAAAACATTCAGTACTTC. It specifies CASSSDSYKKNIQYF.

CDR3 protein: CASGLPTEREGGYEQYF. CDR3 bases: TGTGCTAGTGGACTCCCTACTGAGCGGGAGGGCGGATACGAGCAGTACTTC. This sequence joins TRBV12-5 and TRBJ2-7, with 10 nucleotides matching TRBD2. V was pared by 6 bases and J by 4 bases, with 15 bases of the junction left unmatched. CDR1 and CDR2 (germline): LGHNT, FRNRAP. The CDR3 totals 17 residues.

The table lists this clonotype with a few counts. The gene calls are TRBV29-1 and TRBJ2-7; 8 bases are shared with TRBD1. The junction had 10 bases not matched to a gene; V was cut back by 7 bases and J by 2 bases. This CDR3 contains 14 residues. Germline CDR1 is SQVTM and CDR2 is ANQGSEA. The CDR3, as DNA: TGCAGCGCTAAGACAGGGGCCGGAACCTACGAGCAGTACTTC. It translates to CSAKTGAGTYEQYF.